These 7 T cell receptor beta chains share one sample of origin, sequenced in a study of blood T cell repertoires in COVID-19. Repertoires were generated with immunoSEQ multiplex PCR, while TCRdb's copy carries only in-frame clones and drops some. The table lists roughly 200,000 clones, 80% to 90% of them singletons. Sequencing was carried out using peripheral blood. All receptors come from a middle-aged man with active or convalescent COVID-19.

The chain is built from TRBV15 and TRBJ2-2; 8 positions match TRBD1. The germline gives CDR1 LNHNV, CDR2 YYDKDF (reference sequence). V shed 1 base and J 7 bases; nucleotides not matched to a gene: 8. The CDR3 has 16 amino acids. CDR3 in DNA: TGTGCCACCAGCAGAGCGAATGACAGGGGTGGCGGGGAGCTGTTTTTT. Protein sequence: CATSRANDRGGGELFF. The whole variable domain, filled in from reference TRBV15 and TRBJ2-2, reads DAMVIQNPRYQVTQFGKPVTLSCSQTLNHNVMYWYQQKSSQAPKLLFHYYDKDFNNEADTPDNFQSRRPNTSFCFLDIRSPGLGDTAMYLCATSRANDRGGGELFFGEGSRLTVL.

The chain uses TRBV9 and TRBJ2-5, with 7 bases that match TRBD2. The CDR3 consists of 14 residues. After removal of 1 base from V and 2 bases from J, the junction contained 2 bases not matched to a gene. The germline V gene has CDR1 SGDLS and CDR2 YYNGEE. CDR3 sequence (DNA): TGTGCCAGCAGCGTATACGGGGGGCAAGAGACCCAGTACTTC. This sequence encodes CASSVYGGQETQYF.

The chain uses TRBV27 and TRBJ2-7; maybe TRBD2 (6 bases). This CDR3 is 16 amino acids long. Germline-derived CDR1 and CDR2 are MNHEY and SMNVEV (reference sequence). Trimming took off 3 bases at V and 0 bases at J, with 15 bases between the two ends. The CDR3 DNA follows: TGTGCCAGCAGTTTTAATAGCGGTTACCTCTCCTACGAGCAGTACTTC. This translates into CASSFNSGYLSYEQYF.

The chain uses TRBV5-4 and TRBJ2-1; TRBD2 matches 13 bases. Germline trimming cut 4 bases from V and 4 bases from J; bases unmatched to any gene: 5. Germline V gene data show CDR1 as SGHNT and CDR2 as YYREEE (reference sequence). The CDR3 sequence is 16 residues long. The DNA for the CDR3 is TGTGCCAGCAGCACCGGGACTAGCGGGGTGTACAATGAGCAGTTCTTC. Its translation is CASSTGTSGVYNEQFF.

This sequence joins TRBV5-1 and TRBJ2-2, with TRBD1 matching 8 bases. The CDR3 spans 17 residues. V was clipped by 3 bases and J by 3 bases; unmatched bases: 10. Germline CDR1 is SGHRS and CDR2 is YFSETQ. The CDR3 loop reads CASSWRGPTGDTGELFF. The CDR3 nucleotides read TGCGCCAGCAGCTGGCGAGGCCCGACAGGGGACACCGGGGAGCTGTTTTTT.

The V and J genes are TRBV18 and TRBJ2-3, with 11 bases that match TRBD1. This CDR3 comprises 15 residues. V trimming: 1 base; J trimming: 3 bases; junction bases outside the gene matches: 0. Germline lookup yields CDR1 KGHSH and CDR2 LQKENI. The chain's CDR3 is CASSPRDRGTDTQYF. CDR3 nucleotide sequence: TGTGCCAGCTCACCACGGGACAGGGGGACAGATACGCAGTATTTT.

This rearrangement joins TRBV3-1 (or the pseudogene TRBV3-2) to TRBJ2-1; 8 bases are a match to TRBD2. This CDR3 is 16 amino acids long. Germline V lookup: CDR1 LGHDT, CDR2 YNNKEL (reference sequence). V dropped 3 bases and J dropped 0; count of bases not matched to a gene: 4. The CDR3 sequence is CASSHSGVGSYNEQFF. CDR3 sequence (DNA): TGTGCCAGCAGCCATAGCGGGGTAGGCTCCTACAATGAGCAGTTCTTC.